This T cell receptor beta chain is drawn from a study of T cell repertoires in cytomegalovirus infection. Via MiXCR, TCRdb re-called the reads, giving one row per CDR3 protein. The sample includes about 130,000 distinct CDR3 sequences, almost 9% seen only once; the top ten take about a tenth. Many counts were recorded for this clonotype. The CDR3 length is 14 residues. Trimming shortened V by 1 base and J by 1 base, and 7 bases separated the two germline ends. CDR1 and CDR2 (germline): SGHTA, FQGNSA. Sequencing was carried out using PBMCs. The chain employs TRBV7-2 and TRBJ1-1; no clear D gene. This receptor was identified in a human donor in good health (CMV status not recorded). Some clones in this sample may be carry-over from other donors' samples. This CDR3 reads CASSLGWENTEAFF. The CDR3 region has the DNA TGTGCCAGCAGCTTAGGTTGGGAGAACACTGAAGCTTTCTTT.